Listed below are T cell receptor beta chains from one sample, sequenced in a study of CD8+CD57+ T cells in acquired aplastic anemia. TCRdb recomputed calls from the reads with MiXCR, one row per CDR3 protein. The data hold over 150,000 distinct CDR3 sequences, with about 70% observed a single time. The sequenced sample was sorted CD4+, CD8+, or CD8+CD57+ T cells (not recorded which) from PBMCs. The receptors derive from a human donor with aplastic anemia. Each CDR3 is given with its conserved first and last residue. Fields, in order: V gene, D gene, clone size, J gene, CDR3 protein, CDR3 DNA. A D gene is named only where the DNA matches it firmly. Size is omitted from some rows. Given values are once, few, many or a class for expanded clones.

TRBV9,TRBD2,medium-sized,TRBJ2-7,CASSTGTSGSYEQYF,TGTGCCAGCAGCACAGGGACTAGCGGGAGCTACGAGCAGTACTTC
TRBV7-9,NA,few,TRBJ1-1,CASSFGGGALAFF,TGTGCCAGCAGCTTTGGCGGGGGGGCGCTGGCTTTCTTT
TRBV7-8,TRBD2,NA,TRBJ2-1,CASSASTSGGRVWNEQFF,TGTGCCAGCAGCGCCTCGACTAGCGGGGGGCGGGTGTGGAATGAGCAGTTCTTC
TRBV20-1,NA,few,TRBJ2-5,CSDSNGGQETQYF,TGCAGTGACTCGAACGGGGGTCAAGAGACCCAGTACTTC
TRBV29-1,NA,NA,TRBJ2-3,CSATGVGADTQYF,TGCAGCGCTACGGGGGTGGGTGCAGATACGCAGTATTTT
TRBV7-8,NA,NA,TRBJ1-2,CASSLGLQGVDGYTF,TGTGCCAGCAGCTTAGGATTACAAGGCGTTGATGGCTACACCTTC
TRBV5-1,NA,NA,TRBJ1-1,CASSLRTGLNTEAFF,TGCGCCAGCAGCCTCCGAACAGGGCTGAACACTGAAGCTTTCTTT
TRBV7-9,NA,NA,TRBJ1-4,CASSLSPMANEKLFF,TGTGCCAGCAGCTTGTCCCCGATGGCTAATGAAAAACTGTTTTTT
TRBV7-9,TRBD2,NA,TRBJ2-7,CASSLAESGLAGNYEQYF,TGTGCCAGCAGCTTAGCTGAGTCGGGCCTAGCGGGGAACTACGAGCAGTACTTC
TRBV15,NA,once,TRBJ1-2,CATTGKGGSDYGYTF,TGTGCCACTACAGGGAAAGGTGGTTCTGACTATGGCTACACCTTC
TRBV7-9,NA,NA,TRBJ1-1,CASSLGFGNLNTEAFF,TGTGCCAGCAGCTTAGGGTTCGGCAACTTGAACACTGAAGCTTTCTTT
TRBV2,NA,once,TRBJ1-2,CASSEAKRAGGYTF,TGTGCCAGCAGTGAAGCGAAGAGGGCTGGTGGCTACACCTTC
TRBV20-1,NA,NA,TRBJ1-4,CSARDGAGVKLFF,TGCAGTGCTAGAGATGGGGCAGGAGTAAAACTGTTTTTT
TRBV5-6,NA,NA,TRBJ1-2,CASSLATRVNYGYTF,TGTGCCAGCAGCTTGGCGACCAGGGTTAACTATGGCTATACCTTC
TRBV2,NA,NA,TRBJ1-5,CASSLQRFQPQHF,TGTGCCAGCAGCCTACAGCGATTTCAGCCCCAGCATTTT
TRBV11-2,NA,many,TRBJ1-6,CASSLGGMGKDSPLHF,TGTGCCAGCAGCTTAGGAGGGATGGGGAAGGATTCACCCCTCCACTTT
TRBV10-3,NA,NA,TRBJ2-6,CATIGGTGANVLTF,TGTGCCACCATCGGGGGGACAGGGGCCAACGTCCTGACTTTC
TRBV19,NA,NA,TRBJ2-5,CATKDTVETQYF,TGTGCCACCAAGGACACCGTCGAGACCCAGTACTTC
TRBV7-2,NA,NA,TRBJ1-2,CASSSAQGGNYGYTF,TGTGCCAGCAGCTCCGCTCAGGGCGGTAACTATGGCTACACCTTC
TRBV25-1,TRBD1,NA,TRBJ2-7,CASSLGQGSYNEQYF,TGTGCCAGCAGTCTGGGACAGGGATCGTACAACGAGCAGTACTTC
TRBV2,NA,once,TRBJ2-1,CASSEGLAVHNEQFF,TGTGCCAGCAGCGAAGGGTTAGCGGTCCACAATGAGCAGTTCTTC
TRBV5-1,TRBD1,NA,TRBJ2-1,CASRTGVGEFF,TGCGCCAGCAGAACAGGGGTAGGAGAGTTCTTC
TRBV7-8,NA,NA,TRBJ1-2,CASSRDSLDGYTF,TGTGCCAGCAGCCGGGACTCCCTGGATGGCTACACCTTC
TRBV7-3,NA,NA,TRBJ2-1,CASSLGVGEQFF,TGTGCCAGCAGCCTCGGTGTCGGTGAGCAGTTCTTC
TRBV7-6,TRBD2,NA,TRBJ2-2,CASSLGLAGGYTGELFF,TGTGCCAGCAGCCTGGGACTAGCGGGAGGGTACACCGGGGAGCTGTTTTTT
TRBV19,TRBD1,NA,TRBJ1-2,CASSRGPGYTF,TGTGCCAGTTCCAGGGGGCCTGGCTACACCTTC
TRBV18,NA,NA,TRBJ2-1,CASSPLAGKGINEQFF,TGTGCCAGCTCGCCATTGGCGGGAAAAGGAATAAATGAGCAGTTCTTC
TRBV11-3,NA,NA,TRBJ1-1,CASSRLAVNTEAFF,TGTGCCAGCAGCCGACTGGCAGTTAACACTGAAGCTTTCTTT
TRBV7-9,NA,NA,TRBJ2-1,CASSPRGAGKIWNEQFF,TGTGCCAGCAGCCCGCGTGGAGCGGGCAAAATATGGAATGAGCAGTTCTTC
TRBV2,NA,NA,TRBJ1-5,CASRQEYSNQPQHF,TGTGCCAGCAGGCAAGAATATAGCAATCAGCCCCAGCATTTT
TRBV27,NA,NA,TRBJ1-1,CASSLEMVQMNTDAFF,TGTGCCAGCAGTTTAGAAATGGTACAGATGAACACTGATGCTTTCTTT
TRBV24-1,NA,NA,TRBJ2-1,CATSDPRGNNEQFF,TGTGCCACCAGTGATCCCCGCGGCAACAATGAGCAGTTCTTC
TRBV9,NA,NA,TRBJ1-2,CASSQPREGTDYGYTF,TGTGCCAGCAGCCAGCCCCGGGAGGGCACTGACTATGGCTACACCTTC
TRBV10-1,TRBD2,NA,TRBJ2-7,CASSKTSGSYEQYF,TGCGCCAGCTCCAAGACTAGCGGTTCCTACGAGCAGTACTTC
TRBV11-1,TRBD1,NA,TRBJ2-1,CASSLGQSSSDEQFF,TGTGCCAGCAGCTTGGGACAGTCGAGTTCCGATGAGCAGTTCTTC
TRBV4-3,NA,many,TRBJ2-1,CASSQGQVDEQFF,TGCGCCAGCAGCCAAGGGCAGGTGGATGAGCAGTTCTTC
TRBV20-1,NA,NA,TRBJ2-7,CSAKRAGDYEQYF,TGCAGTGCTAAGAGGGCAGGGGACTACGAGCAGTACTTC
TRBV20-1,NA,NA,TRBJ1-1,CSARAEAFF,TGCAGTGCTAGGGCTGAAGCTTTCTTT
TRBV5-8,TRBD1,once,TRBJ1-2,CASSLTYNQGGGYTF,TGTGCCAGCAGCTTAACTTATAATCAGGGGGGCGGCTACACCTTC
TRBV7-9,TRBD1,NA,TRBJ2-7,CASSPKGQGAVEQYF,TGTGCCAGCAGCCCTAAGGGACAGGGGGCTGTCGAGCAGTACTTC
TRBV10-3,TRBD1,NA,TRBJ2-1,CAITDRDYNEQFF,TGTGCCATCACGGACAGGGATTACAATGAGCAGTTCTTC
TRBV10-2,NA,NA,TRBJ2-7,CATSTRQPSSYEQYF,TGCGCCACGAGCACTCGGCAGCCAAGCTCCTACGAGCAGTACTTC
TRBV15,TRBD2,few,TRBJ2-2,CATTTERGNTGELFF,TGTGCCACCACTACAGAGCGGGGCAACACCGGGGAGCTGTTTTTT
TRBV7-9,TRBD1,NA,TRBJ2-7,CASSNPDRGVLEQYF,TGTGCCAGCAGCAACCCGGACAGGGGTGTCCTCGAGCAGTACTTC
TRBV12-3/TRBV12-4,NA,NA,TRBJ1-5,CASSFHGNQPQHF,TGTGCCAGCAGTTTTCACGGCAATCAGCCCCAGCATTTT
TRBV20-1,TRBD2,NA,TRBJ2-7,CSARYSGRGEQYF,TGCAGTGCTAGATATAGCGGGAGAGGGGAGCAGTACTTC
TRBV7-3,TRBD2,NA,TRBJ2-3,CASSHSSGAQYF,TGTGCCAGCAGCCATTCTAGCGGGGCCCAGTATTTT
TRBV7-2,NA,NA,TRBJ2-7,CASSPRAGPSYEQYF,TGTGCCAGCAGCCCAAGGGCGGGACCCTCCTACGAGCAGTACTTC
TRBV12-3/TRBV12-4,TRBD1,few,TRBJ1-6,CASSRTGTDSPLHF,TGTGCCAGCAGTAGGACAGGGACCGATTCACCCCTCCACTTT
TRBV5-1,NA,NA,TRBJ2-6,CASSSGSGANVLTF,TGCGCCAGCAGCTCTGGCTCTGGGGCCAACGTCCTGACTTTC
TRBV19,TRBD1,NA,TRBJ2-7,CASKVGTGLNEQYF,TGTGCCAGTAAGGTCGGGACAGGGTTAAACGAGCAGTACTTC
TRBV20-1,TRBD1,NA,TRBJ2-7,CSAQTGGLYEQYF,TGCAGTGCTCAGACAGGGGGGCTCTACGAGCAGTACTTC
TRBV20-1,TRBD1,NA,TRBJ1-1,CSASEGDRETEAFF,TGCAGTGCTAGCGAAGGGGACAGGGAGACTGAAGCTTTCTTT
TRBV7-2,NA,NA,TRBJ1-2,CASSLRQGFSSRYGYTF,TGTGCCAGCAGCTTACGCCAGGGATTTTCCTCTCGCTATGGCTACACCTTC